This TCR beta chain was identified during a study of T cells in Graves' hyperthyroidism and ophthalmopathy. This clonotype was observed many times. RNA transcripts yielded amplified TCR beta CDR3 regions. First-round RT-PCR with HTBI primers amplified the TCR CDR3 region. TCRdb reprocessed the multiplex PCR reads with MiXCR, giving one entry per CDR3 protein. The sample has approximately 410,000 distinct CDR3 sequences, around 13% seen once; the top ten hold 5.3%. The CDR3 runs 15 residues. Germline CDR1 is MNHEY and CDR2 is SVGEGT. Trimming cost V 0 bases and J 3 bases, with 11 bases left between them. Patients were excluded for uncontrolled infection, other autoimmune disease, pregnancy or lactation.

This chain links TRBV6-2 or TRBV6-3 with TRBJ1-1; no firm D call. The sequence derives from a woman aged 18-29 years with Graves' hyperthyroidism. Sequencing input: blood. DNA of the CDR3: TGTGCCAGCAGTTACTCGAAGGATGGAGACACTGAAGCTTTCTTT. Translation: CASSYSKDGDTEAFF.